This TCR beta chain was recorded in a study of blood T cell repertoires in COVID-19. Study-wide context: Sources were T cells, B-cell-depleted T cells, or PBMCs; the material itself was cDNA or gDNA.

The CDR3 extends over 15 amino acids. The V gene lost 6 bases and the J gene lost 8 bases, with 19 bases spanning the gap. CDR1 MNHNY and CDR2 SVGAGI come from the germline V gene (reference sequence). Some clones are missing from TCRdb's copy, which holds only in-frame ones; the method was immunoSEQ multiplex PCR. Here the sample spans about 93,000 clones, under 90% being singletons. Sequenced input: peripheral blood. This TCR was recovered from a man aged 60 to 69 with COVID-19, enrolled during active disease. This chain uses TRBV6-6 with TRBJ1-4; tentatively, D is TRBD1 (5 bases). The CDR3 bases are TGTGCCAGCAGCCACCGGCGAAGGGGTAAGGAAAAACTGTTTTTT. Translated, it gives CASSHRRRGKEKLFF.